This entry lists 15 T cell receptor beta chains sequenced from one sample in a study of metastatic and nonmetastatic thyroid tumors. Before thyroid surgery, none of the patients had received any treatment. TCRdb reprocessed the PCR reads via MiXCR. The sample records about 24,000 clones, around 20% being singletons. The sample taken for sequencing was blood. The receptors stem from a male donor with papillary thyroid cancer or a benign thyroid nodule (not recorded which). Some clones in this sample may be carry-over from other donors' samples.

Judged by abundance, this clone is medium-sized. This sequence joins TRBV2 and TRBJ1-1, with D tentatively TRBD1 (5 bases). V gave up 11 bases and J gave up 5 bases, with 18 bases separating them. The CDR3 totals 13 residues. Germline V gene lookup returns CDR1 SNHLY and CDR2 FYNNEI. The CDR3 region has the DNA TGTGCCGCTACCGGGCTTGAGGGGACTGAAGCTTTCTTT. This gives the protein CAATGLEGTEAFF.

This clone was detected a few times. The chain joins TRBV24-1 to TRBJ2-5, with D possibly being TRBD1 (5 bases). CDR1 is KGHDR and CDR2 is SFDVKD in the germline V gene. The CDR3 is 13 amino acids. V was trimmed by 8 bases and J by 2 bases, leaving 11 bases between them. The CDR3 here is CATIQGTQETQYF. The CDR3 DNA follows: TGTGCCACCATCCAGGGTACTCAAGAGACCCAGTACTTC.

By share of the sample, this clone is medium-sized. The V gene is TRBV12-3 or TRBV12-4, the J gene TRBJ1-6, with 9 positions matching TRBD1. Germline trimming cut 8 bases from V and 7 bases from J; bases unmatched to any gene: 9. This CDR3 has 15 residues. The CDR3 DNA reads as TGTGCCAGCTCACTGGGGGGGACAGGGAATTCACCCCTCCACTTT. This sequence encodes CASSLGGTGNSPLHF.

This clone has ten or more counts. This chain joins TRBV7-6 and TRBJ2-7; perhaps TRBD1 as D (6 bases). V lost 0 bases and J lost 2, with 8 bases in between. CDR1 is SGHVS, CDR2 FNYEAQ, per germline. This CDR3 contains 14 residues. The CDR3 sequence is CASSLAGQTYEQYF. The CDR3 bases are TGTGCCAGCAGCTTAGCCGGACAGACCTACGAGCAGTACTTC.

The chain has TRBV7-3 and TRBJ2-7; D remains unclear. V lost 5 bases and J 0 bases, leaving 8 bases between the germline ends. The CDR3 is 13 residues long. Germline V gives CDR1 SGHTA, CDR2 FQGTGA. This CDR3 reads CASSPESSYEQYF. In DNA, the CDR3 is TGTGCCAGCAGCCCTGAAAGCTCCTACGAGCAGTACTTC.

This clone was observed a handful of times. The chain joins TRBV12-3 or TRBV12-4 to TRBJ1-2; D uncertain. Deletions cut 7 bases from V and 7 bases from J, with 16 bases between. The CDR3 sequence is 13 residues long. CDR3 nucleotides: TGTGCCAGCACCGCTAAACTAATTGGTGGCTACACCTTC. Translated: CASTAKLIGGYTF.

The table lists this clone with a few counts. An end of the junction differs from the germline gene, which may be a read error. Written as DNA, the CDR3 is TGTGCCAGCAGTGAATCCGTGAGCGCCGAGAAGTACTTC. Protein: CASSESVSAEKYF. The V call is TRBV6-1, the J call TRBJ2-7; the D is unclear. Germline V gives CDR1 MNHNS, CDR2 SASEGT. The CDR3 sequence is 13 residues long.

This clone is medium-sized by share. The chain combines TRBV20-1 with TRBJ2-7, with 9 bases identical to TRBD2. After removal of 5 bases from V and 5 bases from J, the junction contained 16 bases not matched to a gene. CDR3 length: 16 amino acids. Per germline, CDR1 DFQATT and CDR2 SNEGSKA (reference sequence). The CDR3 region has the DNA TGCAGTGCTGAAACAATGGGCGGGAGGGCCGACGACGAGCAGTACTTC. It is translated as CSAETMGGRADDEQYF.

This clone was seen a few times. Possible read error: a much larger clone is one base away. The chain links TRBV7-6 to TRBJ2-5, with D tentatively TRBD1 (5 bases). The germline gives CDR1 SGHVS, CDR2 FNYEAQ. The CDR3 covers 16 residues. Trimming shortened V by 5 bases and J by 5 bases, and 21 bases separated the two germline ends. This CDR3 reads CASSPQRQRIWETQYF. CDR3 nucleotide sequence: TGTGCCAGCAGCCCACAACGACAGAGGATATGGGAGACCCAGTACTTC.

This sequence joins TRBV20-1 and TRBJ2-7; a weak D match, TRBD2 (6 bases). The germline gives CDR1 DFQATT, CDR2 SNEGSKA (reference sequence). The CDR3 consists of 12 residues. Trimming removed 7 bases at V and 2 bases at J, with 12 bases between. CDR3: CSGGVTAYEQYF. CDR3 nucleotides: TGCAGTGGGGGGGTAACAGCCTACGAGCAGTACTTC.

Many counts were recorded for this clone. The chain joins TRBV19 to TRBJ1-2; D ambiguous. The CDR3 has 15 amino acids. Germline V lookup: CDR1 LNHDA, CDR2 SQIVND (reference sequence). Trimming left V 4 bases short and J 8 bases short, with 20 bases between. CDR3 nucleotide sequence: TGTGCCAGTAGTAGGACCCCTAGGGAGGATCGGGGCTACACCTTC. Translating gives CASSRTPREDRGYTF.

The sample holds many counts of this clone. The chain employs TRBV20-1 and TRBJ2-5; no firm D call. There are 13 residues in the CDR3. Trimming took off 2 bases at V and 5 bases at J, with 12 bases between the two ends. Germline CDR1 reads DFQATT; CDR2 reads SNEGSKA (reference sequence). CDR3 sequence: CSARKAERETQYF. CDR3 bases: TGCAGTGCTAGAAAGGCGGAAAGGGAGACCCAGTACTTC.

This clone was detected ten times or more. The genes are TRBV12-3 or TRBV12-4 and TRBJ2-2; 10 nucleotides align to TRBD2. V was clipped by 7 bases and J by 5 bases; unmatched bases: 7. The CDR3 runs to 15 residues. Here the CDR3 reads CASTQREGRTGELFF. The CDR3 bases are TGTGCCAGCACCCAGCGGGAGGGCCGGACCGGGGAGCTGTTTTTT.

The chain links TRBV6-1 to TRBJ2-1, with D perhaps being TRBD1 or TRBD2 (5 bases each). Trimming pared 4 bases from V and 10 bases from J, leaving 29 bases between. This CDR3 spans 18 amino acids. In germline, CDR1 is MNHNS, CDR2 SASEGT. CDR3 in amino acids: CASSVGFGEPPLGEEQFF. The CDR3 DNA follows: TGTGCCAGCAGTGTCGGTTTCGGGGAGCCTCCTTTGGGGGAGGAGCAGTTCTTC.

This clone was detected many times. CDR3 DNA sequence: TGTGCCAGCAGCCAAGAGAAGCGGTCCTCCTACGAGCAGTACTTC. Translating gives CASSQEKRSSYEQYF. The V and J genes are TRBV3-1 and TRBJ2-7; possible D gene TRBD2, 5 bases. Germline CDR1 and CDR2: LGHDT and YNNKEL (reference sequence). Trimming cost V 0 bases and J 0 bases, with 9 bases left between them. CDR3 length: 15 residues.